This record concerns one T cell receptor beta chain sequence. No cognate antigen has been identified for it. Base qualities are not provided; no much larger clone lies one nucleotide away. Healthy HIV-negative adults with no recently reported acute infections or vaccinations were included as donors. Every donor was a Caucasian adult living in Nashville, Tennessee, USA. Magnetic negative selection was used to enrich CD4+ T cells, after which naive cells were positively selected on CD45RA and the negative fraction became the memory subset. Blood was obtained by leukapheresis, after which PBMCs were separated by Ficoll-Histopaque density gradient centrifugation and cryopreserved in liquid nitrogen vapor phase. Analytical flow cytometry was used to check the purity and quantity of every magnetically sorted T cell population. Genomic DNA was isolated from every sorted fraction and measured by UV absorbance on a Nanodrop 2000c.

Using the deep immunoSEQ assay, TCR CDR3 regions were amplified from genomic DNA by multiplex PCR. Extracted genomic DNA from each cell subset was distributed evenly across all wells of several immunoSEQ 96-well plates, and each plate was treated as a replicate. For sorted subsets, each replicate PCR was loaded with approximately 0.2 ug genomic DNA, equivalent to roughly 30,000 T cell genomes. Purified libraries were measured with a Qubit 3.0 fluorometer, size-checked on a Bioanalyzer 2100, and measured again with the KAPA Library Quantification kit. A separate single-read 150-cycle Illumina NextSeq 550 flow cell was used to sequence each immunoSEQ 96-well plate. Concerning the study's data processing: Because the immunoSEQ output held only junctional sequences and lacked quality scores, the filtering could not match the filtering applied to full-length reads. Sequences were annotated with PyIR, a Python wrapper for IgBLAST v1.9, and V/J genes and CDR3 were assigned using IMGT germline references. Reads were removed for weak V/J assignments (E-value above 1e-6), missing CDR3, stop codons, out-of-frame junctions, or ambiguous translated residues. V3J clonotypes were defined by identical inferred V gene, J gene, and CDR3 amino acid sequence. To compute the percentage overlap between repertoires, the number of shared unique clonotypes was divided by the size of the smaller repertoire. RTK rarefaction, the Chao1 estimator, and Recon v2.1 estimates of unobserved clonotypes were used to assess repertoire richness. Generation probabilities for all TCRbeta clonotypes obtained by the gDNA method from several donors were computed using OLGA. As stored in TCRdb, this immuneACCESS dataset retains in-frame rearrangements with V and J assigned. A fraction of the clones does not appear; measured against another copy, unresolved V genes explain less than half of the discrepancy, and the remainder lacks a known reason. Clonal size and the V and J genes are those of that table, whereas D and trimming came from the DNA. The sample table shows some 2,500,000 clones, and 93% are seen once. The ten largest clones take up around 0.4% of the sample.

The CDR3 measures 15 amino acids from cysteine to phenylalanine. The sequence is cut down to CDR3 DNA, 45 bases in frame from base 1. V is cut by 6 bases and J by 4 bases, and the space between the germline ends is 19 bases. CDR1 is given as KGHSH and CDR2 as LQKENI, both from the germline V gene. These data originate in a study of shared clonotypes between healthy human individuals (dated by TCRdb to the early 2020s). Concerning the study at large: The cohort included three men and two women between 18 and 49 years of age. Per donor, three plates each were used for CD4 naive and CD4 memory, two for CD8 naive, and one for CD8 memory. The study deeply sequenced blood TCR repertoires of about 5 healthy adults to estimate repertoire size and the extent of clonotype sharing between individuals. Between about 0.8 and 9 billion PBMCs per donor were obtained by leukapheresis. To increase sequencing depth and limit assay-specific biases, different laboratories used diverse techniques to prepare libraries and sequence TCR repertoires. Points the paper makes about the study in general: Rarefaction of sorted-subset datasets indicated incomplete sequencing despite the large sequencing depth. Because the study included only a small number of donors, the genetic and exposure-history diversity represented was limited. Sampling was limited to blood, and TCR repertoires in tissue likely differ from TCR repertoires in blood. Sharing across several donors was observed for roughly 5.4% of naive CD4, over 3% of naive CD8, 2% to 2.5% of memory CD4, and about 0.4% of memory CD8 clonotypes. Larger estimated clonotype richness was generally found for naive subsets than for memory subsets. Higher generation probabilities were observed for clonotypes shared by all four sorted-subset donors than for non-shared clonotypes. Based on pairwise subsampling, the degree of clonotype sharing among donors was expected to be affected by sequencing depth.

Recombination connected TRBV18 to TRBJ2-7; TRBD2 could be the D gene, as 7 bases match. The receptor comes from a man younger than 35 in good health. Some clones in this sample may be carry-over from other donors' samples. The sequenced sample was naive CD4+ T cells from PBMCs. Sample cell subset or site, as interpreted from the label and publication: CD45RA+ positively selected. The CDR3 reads CASSSSGGAWYEQYF. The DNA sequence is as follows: TGTGCCAGCTCCTCCTCTGGGGGGGCTTGGTACGAGCAGTACTTC.